These T cell receptor beta chains were read from a single sample in a study of T cells after yellow fever vaccination. One entry per CDR3 protein results from TCRdb running MiXCR on the 5' RACE reads. The sample includes a few hundred thousand distinct CDR3 sequences, approximately 4% of them seen just once. Specimen: PBMCs, collected 5 days after the yellow fever booster vaccination. These receptors came from a man between 18 and 35 years old who received the YFV17D yellow fever vaccine. Each CDR3 is given with its conserved first and last residue. The D gene is left open where the match is weak. Only part of the rows carry a size: once, few, many, or a class if the clone is expanded.

v_gene: TRBV6-5; len: 14; d_gene: TRBD1; j_gene: TRBJ1-1; abundance: .; CDR3aa: CASSSLTGWAEAFF; CDR3nt: TGTGCCAGCAGTTCCCTGACAGGGTGGGCTGAAGCTTTCTTT
v_gene: TRBV7-9; len: 12; d_gene: .; j_gene: TRBJ2-1; abundance: .; CDR3aa: CASSSTANEQFF; CDR3nt: TGTGCCAGCAGCTCTACAGCGAATGAGCAGTTCTTC
v_gene: TRBV7-6; len: 16; d_gene: .; j_gene: TRBJ2-7; abundance: many; CDR3aa: CASSTNEQGGRYEQYF; CDR3nt: TGTGCCAGCAGCACAAACGAACAGGGTGGGAGATACGAGCAGTACTTC
v_gene: TRBV7-2; len: 15; d_gene: .; j_gene: TRBJ2-4; abundance: .; CDR3aa: CASSPSPDAKNIQYF; CDR3nt: TGTGCCAGCAGCCCAAGCCCGGACGCCAAAAACATTCAGTACTTC
v_gene: TRBV5-6; len: 16; d_gene: .; j_gene: TRBJ2-2; abundance: few; CDR3aa: CASSPLVRARTGELFF; CDR3nt: TGTGCCAGCAGCCCACTCGTCCGGGCTCGGACCGGGGAGCTGTTTTTT
v_gene: TRBV4-3; len: 17; d_gene: .; j_gene: TRBJ2-3; abundance: .; CDR3aa: CASSQEGGHSSTDTQYF; CDR3nt: TGCGCCAGCAGCCAAGAAGGCGGGCACTCCAGCACAGATACGCAGTATTTT
v_gene: TRBV4-1; len: 20; d_gene: TRBD2; j_gene: TRBJ2-5; abundance: many; CDR3aa: CASSQDVVRLAGEHQETQYF; CDR3nt: TGCGCCAGCAGCCAAGATGTGGTCCGACTAGCGGGGGAACACCAAGAGACCCAGTACTTC
v_gene: TRBV3-1; len: 14; d_gene: .; j_gene: TRBJ1-1; abundance: .; CDR3aa: CASSPPHGNTEAFF; CDR3nt: TGTGCCAGCAGCCCGCCCCACGGGAACACTGAAGCTTTCTTT
v_gene: TRBV5-4; len: 14; d_gene: TRBD1; j_gene: TRBJ1-2; abundance: .; CDR3aa: CASTQTGTGAGYTF; CDR3nt: TGTGCCAGCACCCAAACCGGGACAGGGGCGGGCTACACCTTC
v_gene: TRBV9; len: 15; d_gene: .; j_gene: TRBJ2-5; abundance: few; CDR3aa: CASSVDPSSQETQYF; CDR3nt: TGTGCCAGCAGCGTAGACCCCTCAAGCCAAGAGACCCAGTACTTC
v_gene: TRBV7-2; len: 16; d_gene: .; j_gene: TRBJ2-2; abundance: .; CDR3aa: CASSLGRGAGTGELFF; CDR3nt: TGTGCCAGCAGCTTAGGAAGGGGGGCCGGTACCGGGGAGCTGTTTTTT
v_gene: TRBV7-8; len: 17; d_gene: .; j_gene: TRBJ2-6; abundance: few; CDR3aa: CASSFPPRQTGANVLTF; CDR3nt: TGTGCCAGCAGCTTCCCACCAAGGCAAACTGGGGCCAACGTCCTGACTTTC
v_gene: TRBV12-5; len: 17; d_gene: .; j_gene: TRBJ1-1; abundance: .; CDR3aa: CASGLVKPGDLDTEAFF; CDR3nt: TGTGCTAGTGGTTTGGTCAAACCTGGGGATCTTGACACTGAAGCTTTCTTT
v_gene: TRBV5-1; len: 13; d_gene: TRBD2; j_gene: TRBJ2-5; abundance: few; CDR3aa: CASSWGGDETQYF; CDR3nt: TGCGCCAGCAGCTGGGGGGGAGATGAGACCCAGTACTTC
v_gene: TRBV9; len: 15; d_gene: .; j_gene: TRBJ1-3; abundance: .; CDR3aa: CASSVASDSGNTIYF; CDR3nt: TGTGCCAGCAGCGTAGCATCGGACTCTGGAAACACCATATATTTT
v_gene: TRBV20-1; len: 15; d_gene: TRBD1; j_gene: TRBJ1-5; abundance: few; CDR3aa: CSVPRTGAGGQPQHF; CDR3nt: TGCAGTGTCCCCAGGACAGGGGCGGGTGGCCAGCCCCAGCATTTT
v_gene: TRBV3-1; len: 14; d_gene: .; j_gene: TRBJ2-5; abundance: .; CDR3aa: CASSPQGAGETEYF; CDR3nt: TGTGCCAGCAGTCCCCAGGGGGCGGGGGAGACCGAGTACTTC
v_gene: TRBV4-1; len: 15; d_gene: TRBD1; j_gene: TRBJ2-3; abundance: .; CDR3aa: CASSSPGQSWDTQYF; CDR3nt: TGCGCCAGCAGTTCGCCGGGACAGAGCTGGGATACGCAGTATTTT
v_gene: TRBV19; len: 13; d_gene: .; j_gene: TRBJ1-1; abundance: few; CDR3aa: CASSRLMNTEAFF; CDR3nt: TGTGCCAGTAGTAGACTCATGAACACTGAAGCTTTCTTT
v_gene: TRBV29-1; len: 14; d_gene: .; j_gene: TRBJ1-2; abundance: many; CDR3aa: CSVESEQTNYGYTF; CDR3nt: TGCAGCGTTGAATCGGAGCAGACTAACTATGGCTACACCTTC
v_gene: TRBV7-9; len: 13; d_gene: .; j_gene: TRBJ2-2; abundance: many; CDR3aa: CASSLAVRWELFF; CDR3nt: TGTGCCAGCAGCTTAGCGGTCCGGTGGGAGCTGTTTTTT
v_gene: TRBV29-1; len: 14; d_gene: TRBD2; j_gene: TRBJ2-3; abundance: few; CDR3aa: CSVAGTSSTGTQYF; CDR3nt: TGCAGCGTGGCCGGGACTAGCAGCACAGGTACGCAGTATTTT
v_gene: TRBV30; len: 12; d_gene: TRBD1; j_gene: TRBJ2-7; abundance: few; CDR3aa: CAQRQGAGEQYF; CDR3nt: TGTGCCCAGAGACAGGGGGCAGGAGAGCAGTACTTC
v_gene: TRBV2; len: 13; d_gene: .; j_gene: TRBJ1-5; abundance: .; CDR3aa: CASTVRGLQPQHF; CDR3nt: TGTGCCAGCACTGTTCGGGGGCTCCAGCCCCAGCATTTT
v_gene: TRBV2; len: 14; d_gene: .; j_gene: TRBJ2-5; abundance: .; CDR3aa: CASREQENQETQYF; CDR3nt: TGTGCCAGCAGGGAACAGGAGAATCAAGAGACCCAGTACTTC
v_gene: TRBV20-1; len: 14; d_gene: .; j_gene: TRBJ2-3; abundance: many; CDR3aa: CSASAWVQGDTQYF; CDR3nt: TGCAGTGCCAGCGCGTGGGTGCAAGGTGATACGCAGTATTTT
v_gene: TRBV29-1; len: 13; d_gene: TRBD1; j_gene: TRBJ1-1; abundance: many; CDR3aa: CSARTGGGTEAFF; CDR3nt: TGCAGCGCTAGAACAGGGGGGGGCACTGAAGCTTTCTTT
v_gene: TRBV28; len: 13; d_gene: .; j_gene: TRBJ2-1; abundance: .; CDR3aa: CASSATAHNEQFF; CDR3nt: TGTGCCAGCAGTGCCACAGCCCACAATGAGCAGTTCTTC
v_gene: TRBV7-2; len: 15; d_gene: TRBD1; j_gene: TRBJ1-4; abundance: many; CDR3aa: CASGAGDSLNEKLFF; CDR3nt: TGTGCCAGCGGCGCCGGGGACAGCCTTAATGAAAAACTGTTTTTT
v_gene: TRBV18; len: 16; d_gene: .; j_gene: TRBJ1-1; abundance: .; CDR3aa: CASSPGAGWKDTEAFF; CDR3nt: TGTGCCAGCTCACCAGGGGCAGGGTGGAAGGACACTGAAGCTTTCTTT
v_gene: TRBV9; len: 15; d_gene: TRBD2; j_gene: TRBJ2-1; abundance: many; CDR3aa: CASSATSGGFNEQFF; CDR3nt: TGTGCCAGCAGCGCGACTAGCGGGGGGTTCAATGAGCAGTTCTTC
v_gene: TRBV9; len: 12; d_gene: TRBD2; j_gene: TRBJ2-5; abundance: .; CDR3aa: CASSGLGETQYF; CDR3nt: TGTGCCAGCAGTGGACTAGGGGAGACCCAGTACTTC